A single sample gave rise to the 11 T cell receptor beta chains below, sequenced in a study of cytomegalovirus exposure and HLA in healthy donors. The PCR contained 60 Vbeta and 13 Jbeta primers. Clones were read by immunoSEQ multiplex PCR, and TCRdb kept only the in-frame ones, dropping some. The data contain over 200,000 clones, approximately 79% of them singletons. Sequencing was performed on PBMCs. These receptors were collected from a male donor in good health and CMV-seronegative.

The rearrangement links TRBV6-5 to TRBJ2-3; tentatively, D is TRBD2 (5 bases). The CDR3 length is 15 residues. Deletions cut 0 bases from V and 1 base from J, with 8 bases between. Germline-derived CDR1 and CDR2 are MNHEY and SVGAGI. The CDR3 sequence is CASSYSSSGTDTQYF. In DNA form, the CDR3 reads TGTGCCAGCAGTTACTCGAGTAGCGGCACAGATACGCAGTATTTT.

CDR3 sequence: CASSLGGGASDTQYF. In DNA form, the CDR3 reads TGTGCCAGCAGCTTAGGCGGGGGGGCTTCAGATACGCAGTATTTT. The chain uses TRBV7-7 and TRBJ2-3; 9 bases are shared with TRBD2. The length of the CDR3 is 15 residues. CDR1 is SSHAT, CDR2 FNYEAQ, per germline (reference sequence). Losses at the gene ends were 1 base for V and 4 bases for J; bases not matched to a gene: 3.

The chain joins TRBV15 to TRBJ1-3; D gene uncertain. The CDR3 is 15 amino acids. Trimming pared 3 bases from V and 4 bases from J, leaving 13 bases between. The germline V gene encodes CDR1 LNHNV and CDR2 YYDKDF (reference sequence). CDR3 coding DNA: TGTGCCACCAGCAGGAGCATAATCTCGGGAAACACCATATATTTT. It specifies CATSRSIISGNTIYF. The complete variable domain, with remaining parts taken from reference TRBV15 and TRBJ1-3, reads DAMVIQNPRYQVTQFGKPVTLSCSQTLNHNVMYWYQQKSSQAPKLLFHYYDKDFNNEADTPDNFQSRRPNTSFCFLDIRSPGLGDTAMYLCATSRSIISGNTIYFGEGSWLTVV.

There are a few counts of this clone. V is TRBV6-5 and J is TRBJ2-1, with a possible D match to TRBD1 (6 bases). The CDR3 has 15 residues. With 7 bases removed from V and 7 bases from J, the gap between germline ends came to 20 bases. CDR1 and CDR2 (germline): MNHEY, SVGAGI. CDR3 bases: TGTGCCAGCACCATAAGGCAGGGGCTTGGGAATGAGCAGTTCTTC. Amino acid sequence: CASTIRQGLGNEQFF.

The V gene is TRBV19, the J gene TRBJ1-5; TRBD1 is a possible D gene (5 bases). This CDR3 has 14 amino acids. Germline V lookup: CDR1 LNHDA, CDR2 SQIVND (reference sequence). Deletions cut 6 bases from V and 5 bases from J, with 14 bases between. The CDR3 region has the DNA TGTGCCAGTAGAGGACTAGTGGGGGATCAGCCCCAGCATTTT. It is translated as CASRGLVGDQPQHF.

The CDR3 DNA follows: TGTGCCAGCAGCTCCATCGGGGTCGGTAGCGGGGGTTTGGGCACAGATACGCAGTATTTT. Translated, it gives CASSSIGVGSGGLGTDTQYF. The chain combines TRBV5-4 with TRBJ2-3; 9 nucleotides line up with TRBD2. The CDR3 has 20 residues. The germline V gene has CDR1 SGHNT and CDR2 YYREEE (reference sequence). Trimming at V came to 3 bases and at J to 1 base, leaving 18 bases not matched to a gene.

Details on this clone: Other nucleotide sequences in the sample specify the same CDR3. Here the CDR3 reads CASRQQGASDYGYTF. CDR3 in DNA: TGTGCCAGCAGGCAACAGGGGGCGTCGGACTATGGCTACACCTTC. The rearrangement uses TRBV28 and TRBJ1-2; 9 bases are shared with TRBD1. Germline V CDR1 and CDR2: MDHEN, SYDVKM. The ends lost 6 bases at V and 3 bases at J; junction bases unmatched: 8. The CDR3 extends over 15 amino acids.

The chain joins TRBV7-6 to TRBJ2-7; D might be TRBD2 (7 bases). The germline V and J ends were trimmed by 1 base and 6 bases, with 16 bases remaining between them. Germline CDR1 SGHVS, CDR2 FNYEAQ. This CDR3 region has 15 residues. CDR3 loop: CASSLEGGGFAEQYF. In DNA, the CDR3 is TGTGCCAGCAGCTTAGAAGGGGGGGGATTTGCCGAGCAGTACTTC.

J is TRBJ1-2 and V is TRBV30; D is unclear. Trimming took 1 base from V and 14 from J, leaving 17 bases between them. From germline, CDR1 is GTSNPN and CDR2 SVGIG (reference sequence). The CDR3 sequence is 12 residues long. CDR3 in amino acids: CAWSESGWEGTF. CDR3 DNA sequence: TGTGCCTGGAGTGAGAGCGGGTGGGAAGGTACCTTC. Looking up the rest from reference TRBV30 and TRBJ1-2 gives the full variable domain: SQTIHQWPATLVQPVGSPLSLECTVEGTSNPNLYWYRQAAGRGLQLLFYSVGIGQISSEVPQNLSASRPQDRQFILSSKKLLLSDSGFYLCAWSESGWEGTFGSGTRLTVV.

This clone appeared once. The genes are TRBV7-3 and TRBJ2-7; perhaps TRBD2 as D (5 bases). This CDR3 is 15 amino acids long. CDR1 is SGHTA, CDR2 FQGTGA, per germline. V was cut by 6 bases and J by 2 bases, with 17 bases left in between. The CDR3 sequence: CASSPGWAGPYEQYF. DNA for the CDR3: TGTGCCAGCAGTCCCGGGTGGGCGGGCCCCTACGAGCAGTACTTC.

The genes are TRBV7-3 and TRBJ1-3; D is perhaps TRBD1 (5 bases). The V gene lost 5 bases and the J gene lost 9 bases, with 20 bases spanning the gap. The CDR3 is 15 residues long. The germline V gene has CDR1 SGHTA and CDR2 FQGTGA. The CDR3 DNA reads TGTGCCAGCAGCCCCGTCAGTGGGACCGGGGGCACCATATATTTT. This codes for CASSPVSGTGGTIYF.